This T cell receptor (beta chain) emerged from a study of control samples from healthy donors and cancer patients. Libraries were prepared by immunoSEQ multiplex PCR; TCRdb keeps only in-frame clonotypes and omits some of them. The data show about 160,000 clones, nearly 96% seen once. V lost 5 bases, J lost 2 bases, and 7 bases lay in between. CDR3 length: 13 amino acids. Germline V gene lookup returns CDR1 MDHEN and CDR2 SYDVKM. The genes are TRBV28 and TRBJ1-5, with D possibly TRBD1 on 5 matching bases. The source of this sequence is a young woman in good health. Specimen: blood. The CDR3 nucleotides are TGTGCCAGCAGTCGGGACCGCAATCAGCCCCAGCATTTT. Its translation: CASSRDRNQPQHF.